The source of this TCR beta chain is a study of OX40 agonist ivuxolimab in advanced cancers. Overall study results and limits: Certain nonresponding patients likewise had low normalized T-cell clonal expansion.

Individuals having autoimmune disease history or systemic immunosuppression were not enrolled. V shed 5 bases, J shed 4 bases, and the junction held 8 bases outside the gene matches. The CDR3 is made up of 16 amino acids. Germline-derived CDR1 and CDR2 are SGHAT and FQDESV (reference sequence). Clones were read by immunoSEQ multiplex PCR, and TCRdb kept only the in-frame ones, dropping some. The profile shows roughly 53,000 clones, more than 70% of them singletons. For this clone: Its matching antigen is unknown.

The sample here was CD4+ or CD8+ T cells sorted from blood, taken in a trial of the OX40 agonist ivuxolimab. The J gene is TRBJ2-1, the V gene TRBV11-1, with TRBD1 identical over 10 bases. This clonotype was obtained from an adult with an advanced solid tumor such as melanoma, head and neck, liver or kidney cancer. DNA of the CDR3: TGTGCCAGCAGCCCCCCGACAGGGGGCGGGTACAATGAGCAGTTCTTC. It encodes CASSPPTGGGYNEQFF.